Listed here is a single T cell receptor (beta chain). The data originate from a study of identical twins. TCRdb called the 5' RACE reads again in MiXCR, with one record for every CDR3 protein. This table has approximately 350,000 distinct CDR3 sequences, about 12% appearing once. Germline V gives CDR1 MGHRA, CDR2 YSYEKL. CDR3 length equals 15 residues. V lost 1 base, J lost 2 bases, and 11 bases lay in between. The same data also contributed to another study, on yellow fever vaccine responses in identical twins.

V and J are TRBV4-1 and TRBJ1-1, with D unresolved. This clonotype was sampled from a woman aged 18 to 35 in good health. Sequences were obtained from CD8+ T cells sorted from blood. The CDR3: CASSQGMVSNTEAFF. The DNA of the CDR3 is TGCGCCAGCAGCCAAGGGATGGTTAGCAACACTGAAGCTTTCTTT.